A selection of T cell receptor beta chains follows, all from one sample in a study of T cell changes during pregnancy in multiple sclerosis. Generated by immunoSEQ multiplex PCR, the TCRdb table keeps only in-frame clones and is missing some. The sample includes 65,000 or so clones, 90% of them seen just once. The sequencing here drew on peripheral blood, taken in the second trimester of pregnancy. These receptors came from a female donor in good health, enrolled as a control in a pregnancy study. The CDR3 runs from the conserved cysteine through the conserved F or W. D genes are given only for firm matches. The listing skips clone size in some rows; elsewhere it reads once, few, many or a size class.

D: TRBD1; J: TRBJ1-2; size: -; V: TRBV7-6; DNA: TGTGCCAGCAGCTTGGGGCCGGGACAGGAGCACTATGGCTACACCTTC; CDR3: CASSLGPGQEHYGYTF
D: TRBD2; J: TRBJ2-7; size: -; V: TRBV5-1; DNA: TGCGCCAGCAGCTTGGTCGGGGGGGCAGGTCACGAGCAGTACTTC; CDR3: CASSLVGGAGHEQYF
D: TRBD1; J: TRBJ1-2; size: -; V: TRBV28; DNA: TGTGCCAGCAGCCTCAGCAAAAACCGACAGGGATATGGCTACACCTTC; CDR3: CASSLSKNRQGYGYTF
D: TRBD2; J: TRBJ2-7; size: few; V: TRBV10-3; DNA: TGTGCCATCCGGGAGGACAGGGTTGAGACTAGCGGGAGGGTCTACGAGCAGTACTTC; CDR3: CAIREDRVETSGRVYEQYF
D: -; J: TRBJ1-2; size: -; V: TRBV6-4; DNA: TGTGCCAGCAGCCCCAGACTTAACTATGGCTACACCTTC; CDR3: CASSPRLNYGYTF
D: -; J: TRBJ2-7; size: -; V: TRBV11-2; DNA: TGTGCCAGCAGCCCCTCGTTTGACGAGCAGTACTTC; CDR3: CASSPSFDEQYF
D: TRBD1; J: TRBJ2-6; size: -; V: TRBV7-9; DNA: TGTGCCAGCAGCCCGCGACAGGGTCTCCTCAGCTCTGGGGCCAACGTCCTGACTTTC; CDR3: CASSPRQGLLSSGANVLTF
D: -; J: TRBJ2-7; size: once; V: TRBV30; DNA: TGTGCCGGTATGCACAGTACTCGGCAGTACTTC; CDR3: CAGMHSTRQYF
D: -; J: TRBJ1-6; size: -; V: TRBV27; DNA: TGTGCCAGCAGTTTAGAACAGGGATATTCACCCCTCCACTTT; CDR3: CASSLEQGYSPLHF
D: TRBD2; J: TRBJ2-7; size: once; V: TRBV13; DNA: TGTGCCAGCAGCTTAGGAGCCGGACTAGACGCTACCTACGAGCAGTACTTC; CDR3: CASSLGAGLDATYEQYF
D: -; J: TRBJ1-2; size: -; V: TRBV20-1; DNA: TGCAGTGCTCCGCACAATGGCTACACCTTC; CDR3: CSAPHNGYTF
D: TRBD1; J: TRBJ2-7; size: -; V: TRBV6-1; DNA: TGTGCCAGCAGTGCCGGACAGGGGTCCTACGAGCAGTACTTC; CDR3: CASSAGQGSYEQYF